The 21 T cell receptor beta chains reported below all come from one sample, sequenced in a study of shared clonotypes between healthy human individuals. Using immunoSEQ multiplex PCR, the repertoire was profiled, and TCRdb retains in-frame clones only, with some absent. The table records about 980,000 clones, roughly 72% of them present only once. Sequenced input: memory CD4+ T cells sorted from blood. Stated subset: CD45RA-negative fraction. The receptors were sampled from a man aged 18 to 29 in good health.

The chain links TRBV10-2 to TRBJ2-5; 8 bases match TRBD2. Trimming at V came to 4 bases and at J to 7 bases, leaving 14 bases not matched to a gene. Germline-derived CDR1 and CDR2 are WSHSY and SAAADI. This CDR3 spans 16 amino acids. The CDR3 loop reads CASSALAGGHLRTQYF. Here the CDR3 DNA reads TGCGCCAGCAGTGCGCTGGCGGGAGGCCACCTCAGGACCCAGTACTTC.

Remarks on this clone: This specimen includes other DNA sequences encoding the same CDR3. The chain combines TRBV30 with TRBJ1-2, with D maybe TRBD1 (6 bases). The CDR3 covers 13 residues. V lost 1 base to trimming and J lost 5 bases, with 11 bases between them. The germline V gene encodes CDR1 GTSNPN and CDR2 SVGIG (reference sequence). CDR3 nucleotides: TGTGCCTGGAGTGAACAGGGCACATATGGCTACACCTTC. Its translation: CAWSEQGTYGYTF.

The chain is built from TRBV29-1 and TRBJ2-3; 7 bases are a match to TRBD1. V gave up 5 bases and J gave up 2 bases; unmatched junction bases: 7. The germline CDR1 and CDR2 sequences are SQVTM and ANQGSEA. The CDR3 is 14 amino acids. The CDR3 DNA is TGCAGCGTTTTCGCGACAGGGACCACAGATACGCAGTATTTT. As protein: CSVFATGTTDTQYF.

This clone was seen repeatedly, ten times or more. V is TRBV2 and J is TRBJ2-3, with unresolved D. The CDR3 has 13 amino acids. Germline V gene data show CDR1 as SNHLY and CDR2 as FYNNEI. The CDR3 sequence: CARAWEHTDTQYF. The CDR3 region has the DNA TGTGCTAGGGCATGGGAACACACAGATACGCAGTATTTT.

V is TRBV19 and J is TRBJ1-3; possibly TRBD1 for D (6 bases). V was cut by 5 bases and J by 7 bases, with 21 bases left in between. The CDR3 totals 16 residues. Looked up from germline, CDR1 is LNHDA and CDR2 is SQIVND (reference sequence). CDR3 sequence reads: CASSPPLWQGRNTIYF. CDR3 nucleotides: TGTGCCAGTAGTCCTCCCCTGTGGCAGGGGAGGAACACCATATATTTT. Based on the CDR3 plus reference TRBV19 and TRBJ1-3, the full variable domain is DGGITQSPKYLFRKEGQNVTLSCEQNLNHDAMYWYRQDPGQGLRLIYYSQIVNDFQKGDIAEGYSVSREKKESFPLTVTSAQKNPTAFYLCASSPPLWQGRNTIYFGEGSWLTVV.

About this clone: Different DNA sequences within this sample yield the same CDR3. V gene TRBV6-1 combines with J gene TRBJ2-1; 7 bases are a match to TRBD1. The CDR3 sequence is 12 residues long. V lost 4 bases to trimming and J lost 8 bases; unmatched junction nucleotides: 2. Germline V gene data show CDR1 as MNHNS and CDR2 as SASEGT. The CDR3 protein is CASSGQGDEQFF. The DNA for the CDR3 is TGTGCCAGCAGTGGACAGGGCGATGAGCAGTTCTTC.

This chain joins TRBV5-1 and TRBJ1-3; possibly TRBD1 for D (6 bases). There are 15 residues in the CDR3. Between the trimmed V and J ends, which lost 4 bases and 0 bases, there was a span of 11 bases. The germline gives CDR1 SGHRS, CDR2 YFSETQ. This CDR3 is CASSEQGSSGNTIYF. CDR3 bases: TGCGCCAGCAGCGAACAGGGCAGCTCTGGAAACACCATATATTTT.

The V and J genes are TRBV29-1 and TRBJ1-1; perhaps TRBD1 as D (5 bases). The germline CDR1 and CDR2 sequences are SQVTM and ANQGSEA. The ends were cut back, 2 bases at V and 3 bases at J, with 7 bases in the middle. This CDR3 has 12 residues. CDR3 protein: CSVEPQDTEAFF. The CDR3 region has the DNA TGCAGCGTTGAACCACAGGACACTGAAGCTTTCTTT.

This rearrangement joins TRBV11-2 to TRBJ2-1; 8 bases align to TRBD2. The CDR3 runs 15 residues. The V gene's germline CDR1 is SGHAT and CDR2 FQNNGV. Trimming cost V 5 bases and J 6 bases; bases outside gene matches: 9. The CDR3 sequence is CASSPLWRGANEQFF. In nucleotides, the CDR3 is TGTGCCAGCAGCCCACTCTGGCGGGGGGCCAATGAGCAGTTCTTC. Full variable domain (remainder filled in from reference TRBV11-2 and TRBJ2-1): EAGVAQSPRYKIIEKRQSVAFWCNPISGHATLYWYQQILGQGPKLLIQFQNNGVVDDSQLPKDRFSAERLKGVDSTLKIQPAKLEDSAVYLCASSPLWRGANEQFFGPGTRLTVL.

About this clone itself: The same CDR3 is also encoded by other DNA sequences in this sample. The genes are TRBV7-3 and TRBJ2-2, with a tentative D call TRBD2 (6 bases). Trimming removed 5 bases at V and 6 bases at J, with 10 bases between. CDR1 and CDR2 (germline): SGHTA, FQGTGA. CDR3 length: 13 residues. CDR3 sequence reads: CASSPREAGELFF. CDR3 bases: TGTGCCAGCAGCCCCAGGGAGGCCGGGGAGCTGTTTTTT.

The chain couples TRBV27 to TRBJ1-5; 12 nucleotides line up with TRBD1. Germline-derived CDR1 and CDR2 are MNHEY and SMNVEV (reference sequence). The CDR3 sequence is 18 residues long. The V and J ends lost 3 bases and 6 bases, in that order; junction bases with no gene match: 12. CDR3 bases: TGTGCCAGCAGTTTCGGGACAGGGGGCCTCCCCGTAGGTCAGCCCCAGCATTTT. Translation gives CASSFGTGGLPVGQPQHF.

This clone appeared many times. Other nucleotide sequences in the sample specify the same CDR3. This rearrangement joins TRBV25-1 to TRBJ2-2; 12 bases agree with TRBD1. The CDR3 length is 16 residues. CDR1 is MGHDK and CDR2 is SYGVNS in the germline V gene. The J segment lost 6 bases and the V segment lost 5 bases, leaving 7 bases of the junction unmatched. In DNA, the CDR3 is TGTGCCAGCAGTTTAGGGACAGGGGGCAACTCCGGGGAGCTGTTTTTT. Its protein is CASSLGTGGNSGELFF.

This sequence joins TRBV4-1 and TRBJ1-4; D is perhaps TRBD1 (6 bases). The CDR3 spans 14 residues. Germline lookup yields CDR1 MGHRA and CDR2 YSYEKL. With 4 bases removed from V and 4 bases from J, the gap between germline ends came to 10 bases. The CDR3: CASSLQGGNEKLFF. The CDR3 DNA follows: TGCGCCAGCAGCCTACAGGGCGGTAATGAAAAACTGTTTTTT.

Of note for this clone: Other DNA sequences in the sample encode the same CDR3. The chain couples TRBV4-1 to TRBJ1-1, with 9 positions matching TRBD1. The CDR3 length is 15 residues. The germline CDR1 and CDR2 sequences are MGHRA and YSYEKL. The J segment lost 3 bases and the V segment lost 4 bases, leaving 6 bases of the junction unmatched. The CDR3 loop is CASSRGQGRDTEAFF. In DNA form, the CDR3 reads TGCGCCAGCAGCCGAGGACAGGGGCGGGACACTGAAGCTTTCTTT.

This chain links TRBV2 with TRBJ1-4; D call uncertain. CDR3 length: 16 amino acids. Germline V gene sequence: CDR1 SNHLY, CDR2 FYNNEI. V shed 7 bases and J shed 10 bases, with 25 bases lying between them. CDR3 sequence: CASKSLVFSTVGKLFF. CDR3 DNA: TGTGCCAGCAAAAGTTTGGTGTTCAGCACGGTCGGAAAACTGTTTTTT.

The V gene is TRBV5-8, the J gene TRBJ1-4; weak D call: TRBD1 (6 bases). Trimming removed 0 bases from V and 7 bases from J, with 13 bases in between. Per the germline V gene, CDR1 is SGHTS and CDR2 is YDEGEE. This CDR3 spans 15 amino acids. The CDR3 DNA follows: TGTGCCAGCAGCTTGGGGGACAAAACAGGTGAAAAACTGTTTTTT. Translating it yields CASSLGDKTGEKLFF.

The rearrangement uses TRBV5-5 and TRBJ2-7; D perhaps matches TRBD2 (5 bases). This CDR3 is built from 15 residues. The germline CDR1 and CDR2 sequences are SGHKS and YYEKEE (reference sequence). Trimming removed 0 bases at V and 7 bases at J, with 17 bases between. This CDR3 reads CASSLAKVALGEQYF. The DNA for the CDR3 is TGTGCCAGCAGCTTGGCGAAGGTAGCGCTGGGAGAGCAGTACTTC.

Details on this clone: The junction differs from germline at one of its ends, possibly a read error. The rearrangement joins TRBV6-6 to TRBJ2-3; D is ambiguous. CDR1 is MNHNY, CDR2 SVGAGI, per germline (reference sequence). There are 10 residues in the CDR3. The CDR3 loop reads CASSRDTQYF. The CDR3 DNA reads as TGTGCCAGCAGCAGAGATACGCAGTATTTT.

J is TRBJ1-1 and V is TRBV28; 9 positions match TRBD1. The CDR3 extends over 15 amino acids. Germline V gene lookup returns CDR1 MDHEN and CDR2 SYDVKM. Trimming at V came to 2 bases and at J to 6 bases, leaving 7 bases not matched to a gene. Here the CDR3 reads CASSLGDRVIAEAFF. CDR3 bases: TGTGCCAGCAGTTTAGGGGACAGGGTTATAGCTGAAGCTTTCTTT.

This clone turned up a few times. The V call is TRBV28, the J call TRBJ1-6; 9 bases align to TRBD1. Germline CDR1 and CDR2: MDHEN and SYDVKM. This CDR3 is 15 amino acids long. After removal of 6 bases from V and 7 bases from J, the junction contained 7 bases not matched to a gene. CDR3 sequence (DNA): TGTGCCAGCAGAAAACAGGGGGCTTTCAATTCACCCCTCCACTTT. Translation gives CASRKQGAFNSPLHF. The full variable domain, with the rest looked up from reference TRBV28 and TRBJ1-6, is DVKVTQSSRYLVKRTGEKVFLECVQDMDHENMFWYRQDPGLGLRLIYFSYDVKMKEKGDIPEGYSVSREKKERFSLILESASTNQTSMYLCASRKQGAFNSPLHFGNGTRLTVT.

Only one count was recorded for this clone. The chain combines TRBV5-1 with TRBJ1-6; D remains unclear. Trimming took off 4 bases at V and 0 bases at J, with 11 bases between the two ends. This CDR3 comprises 16 residues. Per germline, CDR1 SGHRS and CDR2 YFSETQ. The CDR3 bases are TGCGCCAGCAGCCCGGACGTCCGCTCCTATAATTCACCCCTCCACTTT. Translated, it gives CASSPDVRSYNSPLHF. The full variable domain, its missing parts supplied by reference TRBV5-1 and TRBJ1-6, is KAGVTQTPRYLIKTRGQQVTLSCSPISGHRSVSWYQQTPGQGLQFLFEYFSETQRNKGNFPGRFSGRQFSNSRSEMNVSTLELGDSALYLCASSPDVRSYNSPLHFGNGTRLTVT.